The rows below give T cell receptor beta chains drawn from one sample of a study of blood T cell repertoires in COVID-19. Only in-frame clones appear in the TCRdb table, and some are missing; sequencing was by immunoSEQ multiplex PCR. The sample records about 270,000 clones, about 90% being singletons. Specimen: peripheral blood. The receptors here all came from a woman between 45 and 65 years old with acute or convalescent COVID-19. Both conserved end residues are part of each CDR3. The order of the fields is clone size, D gene, V gene, CDR3 length, J gene, CDR3 DNA, CDR3 protein. D genes are given only for firm matches. Part of the rows lack a size; the others show once, few, many or a class for expanded clones.

-	-	TRBV9	13	TRBJ1-4	TGTGCCAGCAGCGTAAATGGGGAGGGCAAACTGTTTTTT	CASSVNGEGKLFF
-	TRBD2	TRBV7-8	15	TRBJ2-2	TGTGCCAGCAGCCGTAGCGGGAGGTGGGCCGGGGAGCTGTTTTTT	CASSRSGRWAGELFF
-	-	TRBV7-9	14	TRBJ1-5	TGTGCCAGCAGCCAGCGGGACGGTTATCAGCCCCAGCATTTT	CASSQRDGYQPQHF
-	TRBD2	TRBV9	17	TRBJ2-5	TGTGCCAGCAGCGTAGCTGGAGGGACTAGCGGGAAAGAGACCCAGTACTTC	CASSVAGGTSGKETQYF
-	TRBD1	TRBV24-1	15	TRBJ2-1	TGTGCCACCAGTCATCCCGGGACAGCCTACAATGAGCAGTTCTTC	CATSHPGTAYNEQFF
once	-	TRBV5-6	16	TRBJ2-7	TGTGCCAGCAGCCCGCCTGGACTGGGGAGCTCCTACGAGCAGTACTTC	CASSPPGLGSSYEQYF
-	-	TRBV9	15	TRBJ1-5	TGTGCCAGCAGCGTAGACACTGCGGCGAATCAGCCCCAGCATTTT	CASSVDTAANQPQHF
-	-	TRBV19	14	TRBJ1-1	TGTGCCAGTAGTGGTCGGGGGGAGAACACTGAAGCTTTCTTT	CASSGRGENTEAFF
-	-	TRBV19	13	TRBJ2-7	TGTGCCACACGCCACAGGGCGACCTACGAGCAGTACTTC	CATRHRATYEQYF
-	TRBD1	TRBV5-1	13	TRBJ1-1	TGCGCCAGCAGCTTCGAGGGGGCCGTTGAAGCTTTCTTT	CASSFEGAVEAFF
-	TRBD1	TRBV6-4	15	TRBJ1-6	TGTGCCAGCATGAACCTCAGGGGGCGTTGGTCACCCCTCCACTTT	CASMNLRGRWSPLHF
-	TRBD2	TRBV5-8	16	TRBJ2-3	TGTGCCAGCAGCCGCGGGGTCGGGAGGATCACAGATACGCAGTATTTT	CASSRGVGRITDTQYF
-	-	TRBV5-8	15	TRBJ1-5	TGTGCCAGCAGGAGCGGGGCTTATAGCAATCAGCCCCAGCATTTT	CASRSGAYSNQPQHF
once	TRBD2	TRBV18	17	TRBJ2-3	TGTGCCAGCTCACCGGGACTAGCGGCACGGGGCACAGATACGCAGTATTTT	CASSPGLAARGTDTQYF
-	-	TRBV7-9	14	TRBJ2-5	TGTGCCAGCAGCTTAGTACAGACACAAGAGACCCAGTACTTC	CASSLVQTQETQYF
-	-	TRBV5-6	16	TRBJ2-3	TGTGCCAGCAGCTGGTCTGGGGCAGGGCCGGCAGATACGCAGTATTTT	CASSWSGAGPADTQYF
-	-	TRBV28	15	TRBJ2-1	TGTGCCAGCAGCCTAACAGGGAGCTCCTACAATGAGCAGTTCTTC	CASSLTGSSYNEQFF
-	TRBD1	TRBV10-3	14	TRBJ2-5	TGTGCCACCGGGGACAGGGGAAAGGGAGAGACCCAGTACTTC	CATGDRGKGETQYF
-	-	TRBV7-2	13	TRBJ1-1	TGTGCCAGCAGCTATCAGGGTAGTACTGAAGCTTTCTTT	CASSYQGSTEAFF
-	-	TRBV11-3	16	TRBJ2-1	TGTGCCAGCAGCTCCGGGACTTTCGCGGCGCTTAATGAGCAGTTCTTC	CASSSGTFAALNEQFF
-	TRBD2	TRBV19	18	TRBJ2-1	TGTGCCAGTAGTATATCCCCCCAGCGACTAGCTTTACGCAATGAGCAGTTCTTC	CASSISPQRLALRNEQFF
-	-	TRBV28	16	TRBJ1-5	TGTGCCAGCAGTTTAAAACAGGGTTTCGGCAATCAGCCCCAGCATTTT	CASSLKQGFGNQPQHF
-	-	TRBV7-9	16	TRBJ2-2	TGTGCCAGCAGCTTAGGAGGGCTTTATTTGACCGGGGAGCTGTTTTTT	CASSLGGLYLTGELFF
-	TRBD1	TRBV4-1	16	TRBJ1-6	TGCGCCAGCAGTCTTGGACAGGGGGTACGTGATTCACCCCTCCACTTT	CASSLGQGVRDSPLHF
-	-	TRBV7-5	14	TRBJ2-2	TGTGTCAGAAGCTTGAGGGTGAACACCGGGGAGCTGTTTTTT	CVRSLRVNTGELFF
-	-	TRBV2	13	TRBJ2-5	TGTGCCAGCGCGGCGGAGGCGGTGGAGACCCAGTACTTC	CASAAEAVETQYF
-	TRBD1	TRBV18	14	TRBJ1-5	TGTGCCAGTGACAGGGGGCCCAGCGACCAGCCCCAGCATTTT	CASDRGPSDQPQHF
-	-	TRBV27	15	TRBJ2-3	TGTGCCAGCAGTTTTGGGACATACAGCACAGATACGCAGTATTTT	CASSFGTYSTDTQYF
-	TRBD1	TRBV7-9	15	TRBJ2-3	TGTGCCAGCAGCGTATCCGGGACAGGGGGGGATACGCAGTATTTT	CASSVSGTGGDTQYF
once	TRBD2	TRBV4-1	19	TRBJ2-2	TGCGCCAGCAGCCAAGTGCGGGGGGGATACAGGGGAAACACCGGGGAGCTGTTTTTT	CASSQVRGGYRGNTGELFF
-	-	TRBV4-3	13	TRBJ2-3	TGCGCCAGCAGCCAAGATAGGGGAGATACGCAGTATTTT	CASSQDRGDTQYF
-	-	TRBV12-3/TRBV12-4	13	TRBJ1-5	TGTGCCAGCAGTTTAGGAGGGTCGGGGACCCAGCATTTT	CASSLGGSGTQHF
-	-	TRBV4-1	13	TRBJ2-7	TGCGCCAGCAGCCAAGGGGGGCGGTACGAGCAGTACTTC	CASSQGGRYEQYF
-	TRBD2	TRBV30	13	TRBJ2-7	TGTGCCTGGAGCCCAAGCGGGAGGCACGAGCAGTACTTC	CAWSPSGRHEQYF
few	TRBD2	TRBV5-1	18	TRBJ2-1	TGCGCCAGCAGCCCACATCCAGCGGGAGGGAGCTCCTACAATGAGCAGTTCTTC	CASSPHPAGGSSYNEQFF
once	-	TRBV7-6	16	TRBJ1-1	TGTGCCAGCAGCTTGGGTTCCGGGGTTAAAGGCACTGAAGCTTTCTTT	CASSLGSGVKGTEAFF